These 25 T cell receptor beta chains came from one sample sequenced in a study of T-cell reconstitution after alpha-beta-depleted transplantation in children. It was with unique molecular identifiers that the TCRbeta library was prepared. Each CDR3 protein gets one entry after TCRdb re-called the PCR reads with MiXCR. The sample records more than 250,000 distinct CDR3 sequences, about a tenth being singletons. Material: PBMCs from the stem cell graft donor, obtained from the stem cell graft. The origin of the receptors is a human donor who donated a stem cell graft to a child with SCID.

The CDR3 DNA follows: TGCAGTGCTAGAGAGATGAACACTGAAGCTTTCTTT. Its translation is CSAREMNTEAFF. The V call is TRBV20-1, the J call TRBJ1-1; D call uncertain. Between the trimmed V and J ends, which lost 0 bases and 0 bases, there was a span of 2 bases. Germline lookup yields CDR1 DFQATT and CDR2 SNEGSKA (reference sequence). There are 12 residues in the CDR3.

This chain joins TRBV20-1 and TRBJ1-1, with 7 bases that match TRBD1. V trimming: 0 bases; J trimming: 5 bases; junction bases outside the gene matches: 12. Germline assignment: CDR1 DFQATT and CDR2 SNEGSKA (reference sequence). This CDR3 contains 16 residues. The DNA for the CDR3 is TGCAGTGCTAGAGATGGTCGCGACAGGGTGGGGACTGAAGCTTTCTTT. The encoded protein is CSARDGRDRVGTEAFF.

This CDR3 is CASSYSTATPEQYF. In DNA, the CDR3 is TGTGCCAGCAGTTACTCGACGGCCACCCCAGAGCAGTACTTC. The chain employs TRBV6-5 and TRBJ2-7; D is unresolved. This CDR3 has 14 residues. V dropped 0 bases and J dropped 7 bases, with 13 bases sitting between them. Germline CDR1 MNHEY, CDR2 SVGAGI.

This clonotype has a handful of counts. J is TRBJ1-2 and V is TRBV29-1, with a possible D match to TRBD1 (5 bases). From germline, CDR1 is SQVTM and CDR2 ANQGSEA. The V gene lost 3 bases and the J gene lost 2 bases, with 10 bases spanning the gap. The CDR3 length is 13 residues. CDR3 residues: CSVDSAGNYGYTF. The CDR3 region has the DNA TGCAGCGTTGATTCGGCAGGGAACTATGGCTACACCTTC.

The chain has TRBV10-2 and TRBJ2-5; 10 bases align to TRBD2. The CDR3 has 15 residues. The germline CDR1 and CDR2 sequences are WSHSY and SAAADI. V lost 3 bases, J lost 4 bases, and 5 bases stayed unmatched. CDR3 bases: TGCGCCAGCAGTGAAGCGGGGGGGCCTGGAGAGACCCAGTACTTC. It is translated as CASSEAGGPGETQYF.

This clonotype came up many times. The V call is TRBV18, the J call TRBJ2-1, with 9 positions matching TRBD1. This CDR3 is 15 amino acids long. V shed 4 bases and J 0 bases; nucleotides not matched to a gene: 1. Per the germline V gene, CDR1 is KGHSH and CDR2 is LQKENI. CDR3 DNA sequence: TGTGCCAGCTCACGGGACAGGGTCTCCTACAATGAGCAGTTCTTC. It translates to CASSRDRVSYNEQFF.

This clonotype was observed many times. The gene calls are TRBV29-1 and TRBJ1-2; D perhaps matches TRBD1 (5 bases). V was trimmed by 1 base and J by 6 bases, leaving 6 bases between them. This CDR3 comprises 11 residues. The germline gives CDR1 SQVTM, CDR2 ANQGSEA. CDR3 sequence reads: CSVEGGNGYTF. As DNA, the CDR3 is TGCAGCGTTGAAGGGGGGAATGGCTACACCTTC.

A few counts support this clonotype. The chain carries TRBV10-3 and TRBJ2-5, with 12 bases lining up with TRBD1. CDR1 is ENHRY, CDR2 SYGVKD, per germline. V was clipped by 6 bases and J by 3 bases; unmatched bases: 8. The CDR3 length is 16 residues. Here the CDR3 reads CAIRGQGANLKETQYF. CDR3 bases: TGTGCCATCAGGGGACAGGGGGCTAATCTGAAAGAGACCCAGTACTTC.

This clonotype was seen more than once but under ten times. This chain links TRBV12-3 or TRBV12-4 with TRBJ2-7; D not resolved. This CDR3 contains 13 residues. V lost 6 bases to trimming and J lost 0 bases, with 9 bases between them. This chain's CDR3 is CASSLTTSYEQYF. In nucleotides, the CDR3 is TGTGCCAGCAGCCTAACGACCTCCTACGAGCAGTACTTC.

This clonotype has just a few counts. V is TRBV28 and J is TRBJ2-1; no definite D call. Germline V gene sequence: CDR1 MDHEN, CDR2 SYDVKM. The CDR3 spans 12 residues. Trimming pared 7 bases from V and 9 bases from J, leaving 13 bases between. This chain's CDR3 is CASTQLWGEQFF. The CDR3 DNA sequence: TGTGCCAGCACCCAACTCTGGGGTGAGCAGTTCTTC.

This clonotype was recorded at least ten times. The gene calls are TRBV5-5 and TRBJ1-1; D is unclear. There are 13 residues in the CDR3. Trimming removed 0 bases at V and 3 bases at J, with 6 bases between. Germline CDR1 SGHKS, CDR2 YYEKEE (reference sequence). This CDR3 is CASSLAGDTEAFF. CDR3 sequence (DNA): TGTGCCAGCAGCTTGGCTGGGGACACTGAAGCTTTCTTT.

This clonotype has only a few counts. The chain uses TRBV12-3 or TRBV12-4 and TRBJ2-7; TRBD2 matches 13 bases. CDR3 length: 14 residues. Unmatched junction bases numbered 5, after V lost 5 bases and J lost 7 bases. The DNA of the CDR3 is TGTGCCAGCAGTAAACCGGGACTAGCGGGAGAGCAGTACTTC. This codes for CASSKPGLAGEQYF.

This clonotype was counted only a few times. V gene TRBV18 combines with J gene TRBJ2-2; D is possibly TRBD2 (5 bases). V lost 2 bases to trimming and J lost 0 bases, with 7 bases between them. Germline V gene sequence: CDR1 KGHSH, CDR2 LQKENI. This CDR3 is built from 15 residues. This chain's CDR3 is CASSPFGTNTGELFF. CDR3 DNA: TGTGCCAGCTCACCATTCGGGACGAACACCGGGGAGCTGTTTTTT.

The chain links TRBV20-1 to TRBJ1-4; 8 nucleotides align to TRBD1. Germline V gives CDR1 DFQATT, CDR2 SNEGSKA (reference sequence). The V segment lost 2 bases and the J segment 3 bases; nucleotides outside the gene matches: 8. CDR3 length: 16 amino acids. Here the CDR3 DNA reads TGCAGTGCTAGACCCTCCGGACAGGGTCCTAATGAAAAACTGTTTTTT. This translates into CSARPSGQGPNEKLFF.

This clonotype was detected many times. The rearrangement joins TRBV7-9 to TRBJ2-7; D gene uncertain. The CDR3 consists of 12 residues. The germline V gene has CDR1 SEHNR and CDR2 FQNEAQ (reference sequence). Trimming removed 1 base at V and 4 bases at J, with 5 bases between. CDR3 loop: CASSLVAYEQYF. The CDR3 DNA follows: TGTGCCAGCAGCTTAGTTGCTTACGAGCAGTACTTC. Looking up the rest from reference TRBV7-9 and TRBJ2-7 gives the full variable domain: DTGVSQNPRHKITKRGQNVTFRCDPISEHNRLYWYRQTLGQGPEFLTYFQNEAQLEKSRLLSDRFSAERPKGSFSTLEIQRTEQGDSAMYLCASSLVAYEQYFGPGTRLTVT.

This clonotype has only a few counts. The gene calls are TRBV12-3 or TRBV12-4 and TRBJ1-2, with 7 bases aligning to TRBD1. The length of the CDR3 is 13 residues. V was pared by 6 bases and J by 8 bases, with 9 bases of the junction left unmatched. For the CDR3, the DNA is TGTGCCAGCAGCAGACAGGGCGGTGGGGGCTACACCTTC. This translates into CASSRQGGGGYTF.

V is TRBV18 and J is TRBJ1-1; no clear D gene. Germline V gene sequence: CDR1 KGHSH, CDR2 LQKENI. This CDR3 is 14 amino acids long. V was clipped by 3 bases and J by 1 base, with 9 bases between them. CDR3 bases: TGTGCCAGCTCACCGCAGGACGCGAACACTGAAGCTTTCTTT. Its protein is CASSPQDANTEAFF.

This clonotype occurred many times. The genes are TRBV11-2 and TRBJ1-1, with TRBD1 identical over 7 bases. In germline, CDR1 is SGHAT, CDR2 FQNNGV. The J segment lost 1 base and the V segment lost 5 bases, leaving 1 base of the junction unmatched. The CDR3 has 13 amino acids. The CDR3 DNA sequence: TGTGCCAGCAGCCGACAGGGGAACACTGAAGCTTTCTTT. The encoded protein is CASSRQGNTEAFF.

The J gene is TRBJ2-5, the V gene TRBV2; no clear D. V shed 1 base and J shed 1 base, with 7 bases lying between them. The CDR3 is 14 residues long. CDR1 and CDR2 (germline): SNHLY, FYNNEI. Written as DNA, the CDR3 is TGTGCCAGCAGTGAAGTAGACGTCCAAGAGACCCAGTACTTC. This translates into CASSEVDVQETQYF.

The rearrangement joins TRBV2 to TRBJ1-6, with a weak D call TRBD1 (5 bases). In germline, CDR1 is SNHLY, CDR2 FYNNEI. This CDR3 comprises 14 residues. Trimming took off 6 bases at V and 7 bases at J, with 13 bases between the two ends. This chain's CDR3 is CASSVARGNSPLHF. CDR3 in DNA: TGTGCCAGCAGCGTTGCACGGGGGAATTCACCCCTCCACTTT. The full variable domain, rest sourced from reference TRBV2 and TRBJ1-6, is EPEVTQTPSHQVTQMGQEVILRCVPISNHLYFYWYRQILGQKVEFLVSFYNNEISEKSEIFDDQFSVERPDGSNFTLKIRSTKLEDSAMYFCASSVARGNSPLHFGNGTRLTVT.

The chain links TRBV5-4 to TRBJ2-5; 9 nucleotides match TRBD2. From germline, CDR1 is SGHNT and CDR2 YYREEE (reference sequence). The CDR3 runs 15 residues. The ends lost 0 bases at V and 5 bases at J; junction bases unmatched: 5. The CDR3, as DNA: TGTGCCAGCAGCTTGGGGCTAGCGGGGTGGGAGACCCAGTACTTC. Its translation is CASSLGLAGWETQYF.

This clonotype has just a few counts. The chain is built from TRBV14 and TRBJ2-1; D is perhaps TRBD1 or TRBD2 (7 bases each). From germline, CDR1 is SGHDN and CDR2 FVKESK. Trimming removed 2 bases at V and 9 bases at J, with 17 bases between. This CDR3 comprises 15 residues. CDR3 protein: CASSQFKGGGLEQFF. CDR3 DNA: TGTGCCAGCAGCCAATTTAAGGGAGGGGGCCTTGAGCAGTTCTTC. Together with reference TRBV14 and TRBJ2-1, the CDR3 gives the full variable domain: EAGVTQFPSHSVIEKGQTVTLRCDPISGHDNLYWYRRVMGKEIKFLLHFVKESKQDESGMPNNRFLAERTGGTYSTLKVQPAELEDSGVYFCASSQFKGGGLEQFFGPGTRLTVL.

This clonotype has a handful of counts. The rearrangement joins TRBV27 to TRBJ1-1; 7 bases map to TRBD1. Trimming at V came to 5 bases and at J to 3 bases, leaving 6 bases not matched to a gene. The CDR3 totals 14 residues. Germline V gene sequence: CDR1 MNHEY, CDR2 SMNVEV (reference sequence). CDR3 in DNA: TGTGCCAGCAGTATCGACAGGGCTGACACTGAAGCTTTCTTT. It codes for CASSIDRADTEAFF.

V and J are TRBV29-1 and TRBJ2-7; 9 bases match TRBD1. CDR1 is SQVTM and CDR2 is ANQGSEA in the germline V gene. The CDR3 runs 13 residues. With 7 bases clipped from V and 7 bases from J, the junction kept 11 bases outside the gene matches. DNA for the CDR3: TGCAGCGGCTCCGGGACAGGGTCGAGTGAGCAGTACTTC. Translated: CSGSGTGSSEQYF.

The V gene is TRBV20-1, the J gene TRBJ2-7, with TRBD2 identical over 9 bases. J lost 0 bases, V lost 4 bases, and 10 bases had no gene match. Per germline, CDR1 DFQATT and CDR2 SNEGSKA (reference sequence). This CDR3 has 16 amino acids. The CDR3 here is CSATPSASGNSYEQYF. Here the CDR3 DNA reads TGCAGTGCTACCCCATCGGCTAGCGGGAACTCCTACGAGCAGTACTTC.